These 22 T cell receptor beta chains were all obtained from the same sample, sequenced in a study of blood T cell repertoires in COVID-19. The table came from immunoSEQ multiplex PCR; TCRdb's copy has only in-frame clones and leaves some out. Of hundreds of thousands of clones in the sample, about 91% were seen once. The sequenced material came from peripheral blood. The origin of the receptors is a young woman with COVID-19, enrolled during active disease.

As concerns this clone: Other DNA sequences within the sample encode an identical CDR3. This chain uses TRBV3-1 (or the pseudogene TRBV3-2) with TRBJ2-3; D remains ambiguous. The V end lost 2 bases, the J end lost 2 bases, and 8 bases lay between the germline ends. Looked up from germline, CDR1 is LGHDT and CDR2 is YNNKEL (reference sequence). This CDR3 is built from 14 residues. CDR3 coding DNA: TGTGCCAGCAGCCAAAGTCTGGCCACAGATACGCAGTATTTT. Its translation is CASSQSLATDTQYF.

The table lists this clone with many counts. The chain joins TRBV5-4 to TRBJ2-3; D is undetermined. Trimming removed 0 bases from V and 2 bases from J, with 16 bases in between. Germline CDR1 SGHNT, CDR2 YYREEE (reference sequence). CDR3 length: 17 amino acids. The CDR3 nucleotides are TGTGCCAGCAGCTTGGGGGTCAGTTCAGGCCTCACAGATACGCAGTATTTT. It encodes CASSLGVSSGLTDTQYF.

The chain carries TRBV29-1 and TRBJ2-2; 9 bases line up with TRBD1. The CDR3 is made up of 16 amino acids. CDR1 and CDR2 from the germline V gene are SQVTM and ANQGSEA. V lost 6 bases, J lost 2 bases, and 10 bases stayed unmatched. The chain's CDR3 is CSVGAGTGSNTGELFF. The CDR3 DNA follows: TGCAGCGTAGGCGCCGGGACAGGGTCTAACACCGGGGAGCTGTTTTTT.

This clone was counted a few times. The rearrangement links TRBV18 to TRBJ1-2; unclear D gene. Germline V gene sequence: CDR1 KGHSH, CDR2 LQKENI. This CDR3 has 14 amino acids. V was cut by 0 bases and J by 7 bases, with 12 bases left in between. Written as DNA, the CDR3 is TGTGCCAGCTCACCACCGGGCGGGGAAGGTGGCTACACCTTC. Amino acid sequence: CASSPPGGEGGYTF.

The gene calls are TRBV6-1 and TRBJ1-3; no clear D. The germline V gene has CDR1 MNHNS and CDR2 SASEGT. V dropped 3 bases and J dropped 0 bases, with 3 bases sitting between them. This CDR3 comprises 13 residues. The CDR3 sequence: CASSDSSGNTIYF. The CDR3 DNA reads TGTGCCAGCAGTGACAGCTCTGGAAACACCATATATTTT.

The J gene is TRBJ1-1, the V gene TRBV19; TRBD1 is a possible D gene (6 bases). The CDR3 extends over 14 amino acids. Looked up from germline, CDR1 is LNHDA and CDR2 is SQIVND (reference sequence). V lost 3 bases to trimming and J lost 8 bases, with 16 bases between them. CDR3 DNA: TGTGCCAGTAGTATGGGGGACACCGGATTGGAAGCTTTCTTT. Its translation is CASSMGDTGLEAFF.

The chain is built from TRBV5-4 and TRBJ1-1; 7 bases match TRBD1. The CDR3 is 15 amino acids. With V trimmed by 4 bases and J by 3 bases, 9 bases remained unmatched. Germline V gene data show CDR1 as SGHNT and CDR2 as YYREEE (reference sequence). CDR3 amino acids: CASSDTQGPYTEAFF. The DNA for the CDR3 is TGTGCCAGCAGCGATACACAGGGGCCCTACACTGAAGCTTTCTTT.

The chain recombines TRBV4-3 with TRBJ1-4, with D possibly TRBD1 on 5 matching bases. Germline CDR1 and CDR2: LGHNA and YSLEER. The CDR3 sequence is 15 residues long. Trimming stripped 5 bases from V and 8 bases from J, with 18 bases between. CDR3 residues: CASSYQTDRDEKLFF. In DNA, the CDR3 is TGCGCCAGCAGCTACCAGACAGACCGCGACGAAAAACTGTTTTTT.

The V gene is TRBV6-1, the J gene TRBJ2-7; possible D gene TRBD2, 6 bases. The germline gives CDR1 MNHNS, CDR2 SASEGT. V was pared by 2 bases and J by 5 bases, with 10 bases between. This CDR3 is 13 amino acids long. This chain's CDR3 is CASSELSSDEQYV. CDR3 DNA sequence: TGTGCCAGCAGTGAACTCTCTAGCGACGAGCAGTACGTC.

As regards this clone: This same CDR3 is encoded by further DNA sequences in the sample. CDR3 coding DNA: TGTGCCAGCTCCCTCGCGGGCGGCACAGATACGCAGTATTTT. Translated: CASSLAGGTDTQYF. The J gene is TRBJ2-3, the V gene TRBV2, with TRBD2 as a possible D gene (5 bases). This CDR3 contains 14 residues. The V end lost 8 bases, the J end lost 1 base, and 13 bases lay between the germline ends. Germline-derived CDR1 and CDR2 are SNHLY and FYNNEI.

The chain carries TRBV27 and TRBJ1-5; D is unclear. The germline V and J ends were trimmed by 0 bases and 0 bases, with 9 bases remaining between them. CDR3 size: 16 residues. CDR1 is MNHEY, CDR2 SMNVEV, per germline (reference sequence). The CDR3 sequence is CASSLSAGRSNQPQHF. The CDR3 DNA follows: TGTGCCAGCAGTTTATCCGCGGGCCGTAGCAATCAGCCCCAGCATTTT.

This chain uses TRBV30 with TRBJ2-3, with 12 nucleotides matching TRBD2. CDR1 is GTSNPN, CDR2 SVGIG, per germline (reference sequence). The CDR3 is 21 residues long. V was clipped by 3 bases and J by 0 bases; unmatched bases: 19. CDR3 nucleotide sequence: TGTGCCTGGAGCCCTACTACTAGCGGGAGGAAGGGGGTTTCTAGCACAGATACGCAGTATTTT. The encoded protein is CAWSPTTSGRKGVSSTDTQYF.

The J gene is TRBJ2-5, the V gene TRBV6-5, with a weak D call TRBD2 (6 bases). Germline assignment: CDR1 MNHEY and CDR2 SVGAGI. CDR3 length: 14 residues. Trimming took 2 bases from V and 1 from J, leaving 8 bases between them. For the CDR3, the DNA is TGTGCCAGCAGTTACCGGAGGGGCCAAGAGACCCAGTACTTC. Protein sequence: CASSYRRGQETQYF.

V is TRBV19 and J is TRBJ1-5; TRBD1 matches 7 bases. The V segment lost 2 bases and the J segment 5 bases; nucleotides outside the gene matches: 6. The CDR3 covers 15 residues. The V gene's germline CDR1 is LNHDA and CDR2 SQIVND (reference sequence). The CDR3 region is CASSIPQGSHQPQHF. In DNA form, the CDR3 reads TGTGCCAGTAGTATACCACAGGGGAGCCATCAGCCCCAGCATTTT. The whole variable domain, filled in from reference TRBV19 and TRBJ1-5, reads DGGITQSPKYLFRKEGQNVTLSCEQNLNHDAMYWYRQDPGQGLRLIYYSQIVNDFQKGDIAEGYSVSREKKESFPLTVTSAQKNPTAFYLCASSIPQGSHQPQHFGDGTRLSIL.

The chain has TRBV27 and TRBJ2-1; 13 nucleotides line up with TRBD2. With V trimmed by 5 bases and J by 12 bases, 10 bases remained unmatched. CDR1 and CDR2 (germline): MNHEY, SMNVEV (reference sequence). The CDR3 has 15 amino acids. The chain's CDR3 is CASSPLAGGPQGQFF. Written as DNA, the CDR3 is TGTGCCAGCAGTCCACTAGCGGGAGGGCCACAAGGGCAGTTCTTC.

This chain links TRBV12-3 or TRBV12-4 with TRBJ2-5, with D possibly TRBD2 on 5 matching bases. The CDR3 covers 13 residues. Trimming cost V 6 bases and J 1 base, with 9 bases left between them. The CDR3 reads CASSPDFQETQYF. Here the CDR3 DNA reads TGTGCCAGCAGCCCGGACTTCCAAGAGACCCAGTACTTC.

The chain carries TRBV7-9 and TRBJ2-5; 8 bases are a match to TRBD1. CDR3 length: 14 amino acids. Germline V CDR1 and CDR2: SEHNR, FQNEAQ (reference sequence). The trim removed 4 bases at V and 4 bases at J, leaving 5 bases unmatched. The CDR3 spells CASSWTGRGETQYF. CDR3 DNA sequence: TGTGCCAGCAGCTGGACAGGGAGAGGAGAGACCCAGTACTTC.

The J gene is TRBJ1-1, the V gene TRBV25-1; D is ambiguous. Trimming cost V 9 bases and J 1 base, with 6 bases left between them. This CDR3 is built from 11 residues. Looked up from germline, CDR1 is MGHDK and CDR2 is SYGVNS. CDR3 sequence (DNA): TGTGCCAGTGTGAGGAACACTGAAGCTTTCTTT. Its translation: CASVRNTEAFF.

This chain connects TRBV4-2 to TRBJ2-7; D gene uncertain. Germline lookup yields CDR1 LGHNA and CDR2 YNFKEQ. Between the trimmed V and J ends, which lost 0 bases and 0 bases, there was a span of 12 bases. The CDR3 has 16 residues. CDR3: CASSQENYPSSYEQYF. In nucleotides, the CDR3 is TGTGCCAGCAGCCAAGAAAACTACCCAAGCTCCTACGAGCAGTACTTC.

This clone occurred once. J is TRBJ1-1 and V is TRBV4-1, with D perhaps TRBD1 (5 bases). The length of the CDR3 is 14 residues. The germline V and J ends were trimmed by 4 bases and 4 bases, with 13 bases remaining between them. CDR1 MGHRA and CDR2 YSYEKL come from the germline V gene. The CDR3 sequence: CASSPTGARTEAFF. As DNA, the CDR3 is TGCGCCAGCAGCCCAACAGGAGCGCGCACTGAAGCTTTCTTT.

The J gene is TRBJ1-1, the V gene TRBV3-1 (or the pseudogene TRBV3-2); D is unresolved. The germline gives CDR1 LGHDT, CDR2 YNNKEL (reference sequence). This CDR3 has 13 amino acids. The V end lost 0 bases, the J end lost 5 bases, and 7 bases lay between the germline ends. The CDR3 nucleotides are TGTGCCAGCAGCCAAGAATATCAGACTGAAGCTTTCTTT. This gives the protein CASSQEYQTEAFF.

The chain uses TRBV2 and TRBJ2-5; 9 bases agree with TRBD2. The junction had 6 bases not matched to a gene; V was cut back by 7 bases and J by 0 bases. This CDR3 spans 15 amino acids. CDR1 is SNHLY, CDR2 FYNNEI, per germline. For the CDR3, the DNA is TGTGCCAGCACGAGAAGCGGGGGGTACCAAGAGACCCAGTACTTC. It is translated as CASTRSGGYQETQYF.